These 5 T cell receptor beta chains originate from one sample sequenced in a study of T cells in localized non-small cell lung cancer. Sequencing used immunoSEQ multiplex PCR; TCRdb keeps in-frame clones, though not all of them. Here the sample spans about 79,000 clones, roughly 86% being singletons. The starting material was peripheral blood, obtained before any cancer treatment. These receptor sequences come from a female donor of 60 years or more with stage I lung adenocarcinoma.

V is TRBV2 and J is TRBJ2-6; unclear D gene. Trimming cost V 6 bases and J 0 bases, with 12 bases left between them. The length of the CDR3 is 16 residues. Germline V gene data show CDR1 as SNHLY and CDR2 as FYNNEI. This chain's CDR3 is CASRRPPSSGANVLTF. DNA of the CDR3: TGTGCCAGCAGACGGCCGCCCTCCTCTGGGGCCAACGTCCTGACTTTC.

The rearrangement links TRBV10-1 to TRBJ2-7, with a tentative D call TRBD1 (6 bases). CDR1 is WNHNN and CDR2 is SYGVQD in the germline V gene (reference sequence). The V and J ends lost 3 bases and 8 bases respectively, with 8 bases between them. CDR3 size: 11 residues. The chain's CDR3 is CASSDDRQQYF. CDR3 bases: TGCGCCAGCAGTGACGACAGGCAGCAGTACTTC.

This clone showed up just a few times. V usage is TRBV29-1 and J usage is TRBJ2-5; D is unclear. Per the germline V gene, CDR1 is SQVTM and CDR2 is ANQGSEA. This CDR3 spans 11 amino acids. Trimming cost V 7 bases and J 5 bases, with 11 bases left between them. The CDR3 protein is CSGQVRETQYF. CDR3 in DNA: TGCAGCGGCCAGGTTAGGGAGACCCAGTACTTC.

CDR3 sequence (DNA): TGTGCCAGCAGCAATACAGGGGGCCTGCAGGGCTACACCTTC. It yields the protein CASSNTGGLQGYTF. The chain has TRBV6-5 and TRBJ1-2, with 9 bases aligning to TRBD1. CDR1 MNHEY and CDR2 SVGAGI come from the germline V gene. The CDR3 length is 14 residues. With V trimmed by 6 bases and J by 8 bases, 10 bases remained unmatched.

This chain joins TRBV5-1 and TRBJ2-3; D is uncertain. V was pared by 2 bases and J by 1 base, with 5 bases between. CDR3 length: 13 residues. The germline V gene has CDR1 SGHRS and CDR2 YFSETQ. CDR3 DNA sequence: TGCGCCAGCAGCTTAATGGGCACAGATACGCAGTATTTT. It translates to CASSLMGTDTQYF. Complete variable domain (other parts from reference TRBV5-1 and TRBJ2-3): KAGVTQTPRYLIKTRGQQVTLSCSPISGHRSVSWYQQTPGQGLQFLFEYFSETQRNKGNFPGRFSGRQFSNSRSEMNVSTLELGDSALYLCASSLMGTDTQYFGPGTRLTVL.